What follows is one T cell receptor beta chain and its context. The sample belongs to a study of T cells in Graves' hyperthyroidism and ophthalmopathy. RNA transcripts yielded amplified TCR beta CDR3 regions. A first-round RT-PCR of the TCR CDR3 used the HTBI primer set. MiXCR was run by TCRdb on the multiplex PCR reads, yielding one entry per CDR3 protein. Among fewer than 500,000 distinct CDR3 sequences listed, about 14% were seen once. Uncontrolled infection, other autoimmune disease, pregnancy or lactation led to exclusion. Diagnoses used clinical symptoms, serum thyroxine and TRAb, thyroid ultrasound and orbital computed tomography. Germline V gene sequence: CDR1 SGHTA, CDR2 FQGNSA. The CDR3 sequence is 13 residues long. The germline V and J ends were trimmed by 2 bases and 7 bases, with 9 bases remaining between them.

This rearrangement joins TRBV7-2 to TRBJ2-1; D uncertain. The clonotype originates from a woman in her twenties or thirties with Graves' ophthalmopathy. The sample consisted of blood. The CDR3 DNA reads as TGTGCCAGCAGCTTAACACTCGGTAATGAGCAGTTCTTC. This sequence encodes CASSLTLGNEQFF.